This passage covers 14 T cell receptor beta chains from one sample sequenced in a study of CD8+CD57+ T cells in acquired aplastic anemia. Genomic DNA acted as the template from which TCR beta VDJ combination and CDR3 sequence profiling were carried out. TCRdb used MiXCR to reprocess the reads, holding one entry per CDR3 protein. The top ten clones hold approximately 9.7% of a sample with 200,000 or so distinct CDR3 sequences, around 47% of them seen once. In patients chosen for sequencing, flow cytometry had shown CD8+CD57+ cell expansion. The sample comprised sorted CD4+, CD8+, or CD8+CD57+ T cells (not recorded which) from PBMCs. These receptors all come from a human donor with aplastic anemia.

Ten or more counts support this clonotype. The rearrangement uses TRBV20-1 and TRBJ2-1, with D unresolved. V was shortened by 5 bases and J by 6 bases, with 17 bases between the two germline ends. Germline V gene lookup returns CDR1 DFQATT and CDR2 SNEGSKA (reference sequence). The CDR3 contains 14 residues. CDR3 DNA sequence: TGCAGTGCTTTGGACCCCAACCTGAGCAATGAGCAGTTCTTC. This translates into CSALDPNLSNEQFF.

The chain couples TRBV24-1 to TRBJ1-5, with D hard to call. V was pared by 3 bases and J by 2 bases, with 4 bases between. Germline values: CDR1 KGHDR, CDR2 SFDVKD. This CDR3 comprises 13 residues. Here the CDR3 reads CATSDPCNQPQHF. CDR3 DNA sequence: TGTGCCACCAGTGATCCATGCAATCAGCCCCAGCATTTT.

The V gene is TRBV10-2, the J gene TRBJ2-1; D unclear. The CDR3 length is 12 residues. Looked up from germline, CDR1 is WSHSY and CDR2 is SAAADI. Between the trimmed V and J ends, which lost 6 bases and 13 bases, there was a span of 16 bases. The CDR3 DNA reads TGCGCCAGCAGAGATCCTGATGTCCCACAGTTCTTC. Protein product: CASRDPDVPQFF.

The CDR3 DNA is TGCAGTGCTAGAGTAGGTCTAGCCCAAGAGACCCAGTACTTC. As protein: CSARVGLAQETQYF. The J gene is TRBJ2-5, the V gene TRBV20-1; the D gene is possibly TRBD2 (5 bases). This CDR3 comprises 14 residues. With 1 base removed from V and 1 base from J, the gap between germline ends came to 10 bases. The germline CDR1 and CDR2 sequences are DFQATT and SNEGSKA (reference sequence).

This clonotype turned up a few times. CDR3 nucleotides: TGTGCCAGCAGCGGCCCCAACACTGAAGCTTTCTTT. Translated, it gives CASSGPNTEAFF. The gene calls are TRBV9 and TRBJ1-1; D gene uncertain. Germline lookup yields CDR1 SGDLS and CDR2 YYNGEE. Deletions cut 3 bases from V and 2 bases from J, with 5 bases between. This CDR3 is built from 12 residues.

This clonotype was recorded many times. This chain uses TRBV7-9 with TRBJ1-1; perhaps TRBD1 as D (5 bases). Germline V gives CDR1 SEHNR, CDR2 FQNEAQ (reference sequence). This CDR3 has 13 amino acids. V lost 1 base, J lost 8 bases, and 11 bases lay in between. The CDR3 reads CASSLVGGVEAFF. As DNA, the CDR3 is TGTGCCAGCAGCTTAGTAGGAGGGGTCGAAGCTTTCTTT.

The chain couples TRBV19 to TRBJ1-1; D perhaps matches TRBD1 (5 bases). V shed 4 bases and J shed 0 bases, with 12 bases lying between them. The length of the CDR3 is 15 residues. Germline assignment: CDR1 LNHDA and CDR2 SQIVND (reference sequence). CDR3 DNA: TGTGCCAGTAGTACCGTGACAGCGATGAACACTGAAGCTTTCTTT. This sequence encodes CASSTVTAMNTEAFF. The complete variable domain, with remaining parts taken from reference TRBV19 and TRBJ1-1, reads DGGITQSPKYLFRKEGQNVTLSCEQNLNHDAMYWYRQDPGQGLRLIYYSQIVNDFQKGDIAEGYSVSREKKESFPLTVTSAQKNPTAFYLCASSTVTAMNTEAFFGQGTRLTVV.

The CDR3 bases are TGTGCCAGCAGTCCGCTGGGACAGGCGGTGAACACTGAAGCTTTCTTT. Its translation: CASSPLGQAVNTEAFF. The rearrangement joins TRBV25-1 to TRBJ1-1; 8 bases are shared with TRBD1. CDR1 is MGHDK, CDR2 SYGVNS, per germline. The CDR3 covers 16 residues. J lost 0 bases, V lost 5 bases, and 8 bases had no gene match.

The rearrangement links TRBV19 to TRBJ1-5; no reliable D call. There are 8 residues in the CDR3. CDR1 is LNHDA, CDR2 SQIVND, per germline (reference sequence). The CDR3 spells CSNQPQHF. The CDR3 DNA reads TGTAGCAATCAGCCCCAGCATTTT.

The sample holds many counts of this clonotype. The chain is built from TRBV7-2 and TRBJ2-1; D is unresolved. This CDR3 is 12 amino acids long. Germline values: CDR1 SGHTA, CDR2 FQGNSA. V was clipped by 5 bases and J by 6 bases, with 8 bases between them. This CDR3 is CASSPLGNEQFF. DNA of the CDR3: TGTGCCAGCAGCCCCCTGGGCAATGAGCAGTTCTTC.

In this sample, this clonotype turned up many times. The chain uses TRBV6-1 and TRBJ2-7; TRBD1 aligns across 7 bases. CDR1 and CDR2 (germline): MNHNS, SASEGT. V was clipped by 6 bases and J by 3 bases; unmatched bases: 8. The CDR3 runs to 14 residues. The CDR3 bases are TGTGCCAGCAGCGGGACAGCTGGGATCTACGAGCAGTACTTC. This codes for CASSGTAGIYEQYF.

This clonotype occurred many times. The chain combines TRBV20-1 with TRBJ1-2; D perhaps matches TRBD1 (6 bases). The V end lost 5 bases, the J end lost 5 bases, and 15 bases lay between the germline ends. This CDR3 is built from 13 residues. Per germline, CDR1 DFQATT and CDR2 SNEGSKA (reference sequence). CDR3 nucleotide sequence: TGCAGTGCTTCCTCCGGGGGGCCTTATGGCTACACCTTC. Protein product: CSASSGGPYGYTF.

Many counts were recorded for this clonotype. V gene TRBV6-5 combines with J gene TRBJ2-2; perhaps TRBD1 as D (6 bases). The germline V gene encodes CDR1 MNHEY and CDR2 SVGAGI. V was pared by 5 bases and J by 6 bases, with 7 bases between. The length of the CDR3 is 12 residues. The CDR3 DNA reads TGTGCCAGCAGTAACAGGGCCGGGGAGCTGTTTTTT. This encodes CASSNRAGELFF.

The chain recombines TRBV19 with TRBJ1-3; no clear D. Germline lookup yields CDR1 LNHDA and CDR2 SQIVND (reference sequence). The CDR3 is 14 residues long. V was cut by 6 bases and J by 4 bases, with 13 bases left in between. CDR3 in DNA: TGTGCCAGTAGCCCGAGCGCGGGCGGAAACACCATATATTTT. It encodes CASSPSAGGNTIYF.